This T cell receptor (beta chain) was obtained from a study of cytomegalovirus exposure and HLA in healthy donors. Both 60 Vbeta primers and 13 Jbeta primers went into the PCR. The data were produced by immunoSEQ multiplex PCR, yet TCRdb's version contains in-frame clones alone and is incomplete. Of more than 95,000 clones listed, approximately 80% were seen once; the top ten hold roughly 13%. Healthy bone marrow donors formed the donor group. The CDR3 consists of 13 residues. CDR1 is MNHEY and CDR2 is SVGAGI in the germline V gene. The V and J ends lost 0 bases and 6 bases respectively, with 8 bases between them.

The sample taken for sequencing was PBMCs. The sequence derives from a woman between 40 and 55 years old in good health and CMV-seropositive. This chain joins TRBV6-5 and TRBJ1-2; the D is unclear. CDR3 coding DNA: TGTGCCAGCAGTTACTCGAATACTAATGGCTACACCTTC. Its translation is CASSYSNTNGYTF.